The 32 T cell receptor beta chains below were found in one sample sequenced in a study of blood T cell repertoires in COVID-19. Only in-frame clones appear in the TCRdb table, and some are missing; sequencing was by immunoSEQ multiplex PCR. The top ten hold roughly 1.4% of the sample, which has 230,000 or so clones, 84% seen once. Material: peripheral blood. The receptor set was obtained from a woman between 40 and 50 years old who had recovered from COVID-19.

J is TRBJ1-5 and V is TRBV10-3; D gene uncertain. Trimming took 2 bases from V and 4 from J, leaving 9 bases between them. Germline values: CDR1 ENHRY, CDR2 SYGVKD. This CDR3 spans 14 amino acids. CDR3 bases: TGTGCCATCAGTGAGGAGGGTCAAAATCAGCCCCAGCATTTT. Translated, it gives CAISEEGQNQPQHF.

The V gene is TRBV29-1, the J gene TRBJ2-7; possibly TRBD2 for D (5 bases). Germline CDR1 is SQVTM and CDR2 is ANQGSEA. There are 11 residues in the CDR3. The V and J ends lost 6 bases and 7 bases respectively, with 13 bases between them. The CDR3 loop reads CSVQREREQYF. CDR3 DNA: TGCAGCGTCCAACGGGAACGAGAGCAGTACTTC.

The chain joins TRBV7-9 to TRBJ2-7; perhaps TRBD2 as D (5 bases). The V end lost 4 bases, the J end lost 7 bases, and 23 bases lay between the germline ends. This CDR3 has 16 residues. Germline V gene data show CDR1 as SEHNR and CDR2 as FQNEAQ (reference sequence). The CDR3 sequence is CASSSSEGTRSVEQYF. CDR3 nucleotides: TGTGCCAGCAGCTCCAGCGAGGGCACACGGTCAGTTGAGCAGTACTTC.

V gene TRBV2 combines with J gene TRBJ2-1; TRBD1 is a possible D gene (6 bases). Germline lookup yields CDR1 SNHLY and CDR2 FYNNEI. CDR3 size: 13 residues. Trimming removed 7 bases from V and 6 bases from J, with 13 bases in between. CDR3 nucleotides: TGTGCCAGCACCGGCAGGGGACGCAATGAGCAGTTCTTC. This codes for CASTGRGRNEQFF.

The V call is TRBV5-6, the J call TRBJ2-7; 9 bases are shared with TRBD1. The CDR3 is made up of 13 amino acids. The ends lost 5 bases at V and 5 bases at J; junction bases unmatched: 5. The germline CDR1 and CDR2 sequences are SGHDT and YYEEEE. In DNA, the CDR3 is TGTGCCAGCAGACGGACAGGGGCCCACGAGCAGTACTTC. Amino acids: CASRRTGAHEQYF.

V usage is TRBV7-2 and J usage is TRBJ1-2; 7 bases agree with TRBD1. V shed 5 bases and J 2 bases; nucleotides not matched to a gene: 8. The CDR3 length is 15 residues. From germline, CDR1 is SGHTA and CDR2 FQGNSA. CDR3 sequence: CASSPDSTGNYGYTF. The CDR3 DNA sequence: TGTGCCAGCAGCCCAGACTCGACAGGGAACTATGGCTACACCTTC. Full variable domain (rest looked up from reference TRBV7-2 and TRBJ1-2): GAGVSQSPSNKVTEKGKDVELRCDPISGHTALYWYRQSLGQGLEFLIYFQGNSAPDKSGLPSDRFSAERTGGSVSTLTIQRTQQEDSAVYLCASSPDSTGNYGYTFGSGTRLTVV.

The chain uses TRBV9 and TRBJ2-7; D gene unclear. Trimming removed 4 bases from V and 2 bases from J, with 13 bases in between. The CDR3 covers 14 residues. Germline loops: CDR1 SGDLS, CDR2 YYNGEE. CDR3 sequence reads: CASSPTMIPYEQYF. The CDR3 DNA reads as TGTGCCAGCAGCCCCACTATGATTCCCTACGAGCAGTACTTC. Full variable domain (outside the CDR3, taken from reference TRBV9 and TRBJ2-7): DSGVTQTPKHLITATGQRVTLRCSPRSGDLSVYWYQQSLDQGLQFLIQYYNGEERAKGNILERFSAQQFPDLHSELNLSSLELGDSALYFCASSPTMIPYEQYFGPGTRLTVT.

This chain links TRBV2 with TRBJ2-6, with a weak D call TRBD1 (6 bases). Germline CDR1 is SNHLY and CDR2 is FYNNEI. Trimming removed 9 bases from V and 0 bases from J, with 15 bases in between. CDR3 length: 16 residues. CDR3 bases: TGTGCCAGTTGGGAGACAGGAAGCTCTGGGGCCAACGTCCTGACTTTC. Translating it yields CASWETGSSGANVLTF. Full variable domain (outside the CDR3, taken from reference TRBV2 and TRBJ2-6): EPEVTQTPSHQVTQMGQEVILRCVPISNHLYFYWYRQILGQKVEFLVSFYNNEISEKSEIFDDQFSVERPDGSNFTLKIRSTKLEDSAMYFCASWETGSSGANVLTFGAGSRLTVL.

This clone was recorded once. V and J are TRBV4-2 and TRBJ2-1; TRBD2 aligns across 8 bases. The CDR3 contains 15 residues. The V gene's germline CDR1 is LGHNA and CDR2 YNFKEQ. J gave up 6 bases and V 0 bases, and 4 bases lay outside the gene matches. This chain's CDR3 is CASSQEGTRVNEQFF. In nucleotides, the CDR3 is TGTGCCAGCAGCCAAGAAGGGACTAGGGTCAATGAGCAGTTCTTC.

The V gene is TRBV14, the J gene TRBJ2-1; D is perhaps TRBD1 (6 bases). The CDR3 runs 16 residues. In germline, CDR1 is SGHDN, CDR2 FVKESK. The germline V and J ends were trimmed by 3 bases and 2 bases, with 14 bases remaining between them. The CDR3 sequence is CASSQDRGFPYNEQFF. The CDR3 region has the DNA TGTGCCAGCAGCCAGGACAGAGGGTTCCCCTACAATGAGCAGTTCTTC.

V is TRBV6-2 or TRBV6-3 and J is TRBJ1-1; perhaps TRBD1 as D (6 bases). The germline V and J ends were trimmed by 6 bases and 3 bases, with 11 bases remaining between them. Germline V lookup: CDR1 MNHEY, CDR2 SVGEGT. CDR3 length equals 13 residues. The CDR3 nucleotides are TGTGCCAGCAGCCGGGGGCTCGACACTGAAGCTTTCTTT. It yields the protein CASSRGLDTEAFF.

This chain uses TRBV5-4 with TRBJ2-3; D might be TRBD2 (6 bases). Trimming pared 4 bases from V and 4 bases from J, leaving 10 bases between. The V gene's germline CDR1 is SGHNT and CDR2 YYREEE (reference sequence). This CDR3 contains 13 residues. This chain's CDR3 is CASSLGTSDTQYF. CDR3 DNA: TGTGCCAGCAGCCTAGGGACTTCAGATACGCAGTATTTT. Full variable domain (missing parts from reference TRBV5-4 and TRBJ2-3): ETGVTQSPTHLIKTRGQQVTLRCSSQSGHNTVSWYQQALGQGPQFIFQYYREEENGRGNFPPRFSGLQFPNYSSELNVNALELDDSALYLCASSLGTSDTQYFGPGTRLTVL.

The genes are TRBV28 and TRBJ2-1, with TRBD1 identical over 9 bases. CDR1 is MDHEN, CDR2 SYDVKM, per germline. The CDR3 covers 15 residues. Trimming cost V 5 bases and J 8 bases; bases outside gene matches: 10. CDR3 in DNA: TGTGCCAGCAGTCCCCCCCTGGGACAGGGTGATGAGCAGTTCTTC. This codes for CASSPPLGQGDEQFF.

The CDR3 is CASSQEYNRAYEQYF. CDR3 DNA: TGCGCCAGCAGCCAAGAGTACAACAGAGCCTACGAGCAGTACTTC. V gene TRBV4-1 combines with J gene TRBJ2-7; no definite D call. From germline, CDR1 is MGHRA and CDR2 YSYEKL. V was clipped by 0 bases and J by 2 bases, with 11 bases between them. This CDR3 has 15 amino acids.

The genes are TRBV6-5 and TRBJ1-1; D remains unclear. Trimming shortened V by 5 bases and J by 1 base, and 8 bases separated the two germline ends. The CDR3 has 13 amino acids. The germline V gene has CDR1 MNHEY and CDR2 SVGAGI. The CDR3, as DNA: TGTGCCAGCAGTCCGGGTACGAACACTGAAGCTTTCTTT. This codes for CASSPGTNTEAFF.

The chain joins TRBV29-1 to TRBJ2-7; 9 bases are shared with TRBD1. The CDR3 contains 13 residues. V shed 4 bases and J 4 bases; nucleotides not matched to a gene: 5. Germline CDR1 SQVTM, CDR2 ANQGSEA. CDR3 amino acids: CSVAGTGRYEQYF. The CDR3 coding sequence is TGCAGCGTTGCCGGGACAGGGCGGTACGAGCAGTACTTC.

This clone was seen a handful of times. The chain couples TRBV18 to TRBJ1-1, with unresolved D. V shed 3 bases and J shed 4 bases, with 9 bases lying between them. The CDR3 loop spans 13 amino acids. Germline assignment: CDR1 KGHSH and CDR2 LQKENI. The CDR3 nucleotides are TGTGCCAGCTCACCGAATCCGAGCACTGAAGCTTTCTTT. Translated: CASSPNPSTEAFF. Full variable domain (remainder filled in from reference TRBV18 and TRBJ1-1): NAGVMQNPRHLVRRRGQEARLRCSPMKGHSHVYWYRQLPEEGLKFMVYLQKENIIDESGMPKERFSAEFPKEGPSILRIQQVVRGDSAAYFCASSPNPSTEAFFGQGTRLTVV.

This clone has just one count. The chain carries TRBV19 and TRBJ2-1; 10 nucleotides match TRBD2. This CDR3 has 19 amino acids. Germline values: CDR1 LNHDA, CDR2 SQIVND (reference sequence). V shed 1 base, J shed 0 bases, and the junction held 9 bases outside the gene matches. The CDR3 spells CASSIGLAGVTSSYNEQFF. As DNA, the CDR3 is TGTGCCAGTAGTATAGGGCTAGCGGGGGTGACAAGCTCCTACAATGAGCAGTTCTTC.

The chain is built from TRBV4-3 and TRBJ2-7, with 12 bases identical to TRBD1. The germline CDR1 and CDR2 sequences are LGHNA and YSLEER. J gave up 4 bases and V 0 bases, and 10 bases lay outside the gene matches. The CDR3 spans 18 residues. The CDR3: CASSQDLGQGAWGYEQYF. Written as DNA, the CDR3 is TGCGCCAGCAGCCAAGATCTGGGACAGGGGGCCTGGGGGTACGAGCAGTACTTC.

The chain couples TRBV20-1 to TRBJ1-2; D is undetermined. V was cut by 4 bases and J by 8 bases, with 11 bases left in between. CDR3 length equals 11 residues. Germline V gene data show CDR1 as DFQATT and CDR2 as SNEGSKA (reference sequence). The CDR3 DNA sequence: TGCAGTGCTACGGGTGGTCGGGGCTACACCTTC. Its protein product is CSATGGRGYTF.

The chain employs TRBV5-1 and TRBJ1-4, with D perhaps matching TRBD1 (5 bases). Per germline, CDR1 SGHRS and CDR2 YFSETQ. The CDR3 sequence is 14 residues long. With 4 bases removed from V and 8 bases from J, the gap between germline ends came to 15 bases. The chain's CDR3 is CASSRVGVGEKLFF. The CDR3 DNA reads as TGCGCCAGCAGCCGGGTAGGGGTCGGCGAAAAACTGTTTTTT.

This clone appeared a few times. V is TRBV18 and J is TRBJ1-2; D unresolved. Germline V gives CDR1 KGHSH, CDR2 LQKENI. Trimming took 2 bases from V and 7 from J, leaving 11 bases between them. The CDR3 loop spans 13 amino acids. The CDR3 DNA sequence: TGTGCCAGCTCACCAGCCAGTGCTGGTGGCTACACCTTC. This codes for CASSPASAGGYTF.

CDR3 nucleotide sequence: TGTGCCAGCAGCTTAGCTGGGGACAGAGTCTATGAGCAGTTCTTC. It specifies CASSLAGDRVYEQFF. V is TRBV7-2 and J is TRBJ2-1; 7 bases are shared with TRBD1. This CDR3 region has 15 residues. Losses at the gene ends were 0 bases for V and 8 bases for J; bases not matched to a gene: 7. CDR1 is SGHTA, CDR2 FQGNSA, per germline.

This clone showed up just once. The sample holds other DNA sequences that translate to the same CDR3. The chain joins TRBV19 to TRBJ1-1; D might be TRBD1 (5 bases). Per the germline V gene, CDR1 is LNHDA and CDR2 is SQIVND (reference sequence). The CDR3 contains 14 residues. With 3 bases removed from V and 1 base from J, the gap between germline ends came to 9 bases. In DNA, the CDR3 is TGTGCCAGTAGTATCCAGGGAGGGAACACTGAAGCTTTCTTT. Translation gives CASSIQGGNTEAFF.

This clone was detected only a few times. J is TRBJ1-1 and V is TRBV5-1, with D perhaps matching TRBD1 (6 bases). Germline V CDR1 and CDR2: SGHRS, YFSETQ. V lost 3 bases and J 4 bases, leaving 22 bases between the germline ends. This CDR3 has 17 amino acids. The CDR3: CASSSMKSGGAGTEAFF. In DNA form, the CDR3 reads TGCGCCAGCAGCTCGATGAAATCGGGGGGGGCTGGCACTGAAGCTTTCTTT.

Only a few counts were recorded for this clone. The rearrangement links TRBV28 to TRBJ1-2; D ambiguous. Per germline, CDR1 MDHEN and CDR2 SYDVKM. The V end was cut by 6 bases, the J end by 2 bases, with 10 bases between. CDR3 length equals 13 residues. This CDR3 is CASRGGANYGYTF. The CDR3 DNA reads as TGTGCCAGCAGAGGCGGTGCGAACTATGGCTACACCTTC.

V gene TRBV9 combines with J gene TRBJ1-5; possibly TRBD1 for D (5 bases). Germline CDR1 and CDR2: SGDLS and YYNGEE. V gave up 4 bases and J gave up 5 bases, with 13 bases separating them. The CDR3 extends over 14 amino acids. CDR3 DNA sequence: TGTGCCAGCAGCCCGGGGGGGGGAGATCAGCCCCAGCATTTT. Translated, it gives CASSPGGGDQPQHF.

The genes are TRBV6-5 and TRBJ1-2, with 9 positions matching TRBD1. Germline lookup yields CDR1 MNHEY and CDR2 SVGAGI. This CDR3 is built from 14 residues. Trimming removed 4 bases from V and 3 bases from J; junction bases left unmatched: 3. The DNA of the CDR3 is TGTGCCAGCAGTTCAGGACAGGGGCACTATGGCTACACCTTC. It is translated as CASSSGQGHYGYTF.

The CDR3 loop is CASSGNTDTQYF. CDR3 DNA: TGTGCCAGCAGTGGCAACACAGATACGCAGTATTTT. The J gene is TRBJ2-3, the V gene TRBV28, with D hard to call. CDR1 is MDHEN, CDR2 SYDVKM, per germline. The CDR3 is made up of 12 amino acids. Trimming left V 5 bases short and J 2 bases short, with 5 bases between.

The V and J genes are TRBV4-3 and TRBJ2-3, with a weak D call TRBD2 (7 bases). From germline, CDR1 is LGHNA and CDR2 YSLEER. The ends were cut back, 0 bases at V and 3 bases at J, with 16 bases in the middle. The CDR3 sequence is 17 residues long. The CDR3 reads CASSQDVGGQGTDTQYF. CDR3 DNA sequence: TGCGCCAGCAGCCAAGATGTGGGGGGGCAAGGGACAGATACGCAGTATTTT.

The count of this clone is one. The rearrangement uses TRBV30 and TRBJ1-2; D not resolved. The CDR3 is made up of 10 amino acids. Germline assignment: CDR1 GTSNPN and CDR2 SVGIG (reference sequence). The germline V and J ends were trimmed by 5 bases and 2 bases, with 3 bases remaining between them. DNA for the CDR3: TGTGCCTGGCAAAACTATGGCTACACCTTC. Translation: CAWQNYGYTF.

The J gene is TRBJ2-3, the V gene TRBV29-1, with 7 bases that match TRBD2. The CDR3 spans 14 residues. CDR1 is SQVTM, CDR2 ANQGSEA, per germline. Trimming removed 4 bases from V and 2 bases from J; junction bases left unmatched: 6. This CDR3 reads CSVVVRGVTDTQYF. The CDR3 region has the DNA TGCAGCGTTGTAGTTCGGGGGGTCACAGATACGCAGTATTTT.